Below, one TCR beta chain is given with its context. What it recognizes is unknown. These data are taken from a study of cytomegalovirus exposure and HLA in healthy donors. Background on the study: A prior analysis found 95 million to 140 million unique TCR beta sequences from some 200 million T cells. The study's findings and limits: Sequencing likely produced, as an artifact, a cluster of highly shared sequence variants. About 87% or about 30% of the time was how often most TCR beta V segments were productive, according to an earlier analysis. Some V segments could not be told apart, so they were left out, TRBV6-2 and TRBV6-3 among them.

PCR employed 60 Vbeta and 13 Jbeta primers. Generated by immunoSEQ multiplex PCR, the TCRdb table keeps only in-frame clones and is missing some. The sample consists of 95,000 to 150,000 clones, roughly 80% of them appearing once. This CDR3 region has 14 residues. Per the germline V gene, CDR1 is SGHRS and CDR2 is YFSETQ. Trimming removed 0 bases from V and 0 bases from J, with 7 bases in between. The clonotype was recovered from a female donor in good health and CMV-seropositive. V and J are TRBV5-1 and TRBJ2-7; TRBD1 is a possible D gene (5 bases). Sequencing was carried out using PBMCs. The CDR3 region is CASSLARDSYEQYF. CDR3 nucleotides: TGCGCCAGCAGCTTGGCCAGGGACTCCTACGAGCAGTACTTC.